This T cell receptor beta chain appears in the sequencing data of a study of blood T cell repertoires in COVID-19. Per germline, CDR1 SGHTS and CDR2 YDEGEE. With V trimmed by 3 bases and J by 7 bases, 3 bases remained unmatched. CDR3 length: 14 amino acids. Assay used: immunoSEQ multiplex PCR; TCRdb lists only in-frame clones, some missing. The table includes 130,000 to 150,000 clones, over 60% detected once. The chain uses TRBV5-8 and TRBJ1-5; 11 bases fit TRBD1. The sequence was obtained from an older man with acute or convalescent COVID-19. The sample taken for sequencing was peripheral blood. CDR3: CASSWGQGGQPQHF. In DNA form, the CDR3 reads TGTGCCAGCAGCTGGGGACAGGGGGGCCAGCCCCAGCATTTT.